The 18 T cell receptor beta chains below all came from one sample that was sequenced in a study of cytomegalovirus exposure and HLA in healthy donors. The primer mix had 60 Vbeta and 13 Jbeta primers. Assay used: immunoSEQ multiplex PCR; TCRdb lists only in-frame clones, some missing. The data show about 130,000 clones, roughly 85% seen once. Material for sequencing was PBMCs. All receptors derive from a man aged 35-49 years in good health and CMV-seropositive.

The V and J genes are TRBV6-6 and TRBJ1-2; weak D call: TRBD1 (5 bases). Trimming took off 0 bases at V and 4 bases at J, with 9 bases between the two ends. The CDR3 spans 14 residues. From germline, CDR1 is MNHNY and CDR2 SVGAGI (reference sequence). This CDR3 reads CASSYSGEVYGYTF. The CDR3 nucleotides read TGTGCCAGCAGTTACTCGGGGGAGGTCTATGGCTACACCTTC.

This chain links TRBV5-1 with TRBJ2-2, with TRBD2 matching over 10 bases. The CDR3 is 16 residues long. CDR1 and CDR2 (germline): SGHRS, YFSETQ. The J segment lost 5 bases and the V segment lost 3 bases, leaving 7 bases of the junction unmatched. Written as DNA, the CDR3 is TGCGCCAGCAGCTCCGGGACTAGCGTCGGGACCGGGGAGCTGTTTTTT. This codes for CASSSGTSVGTGELFF.

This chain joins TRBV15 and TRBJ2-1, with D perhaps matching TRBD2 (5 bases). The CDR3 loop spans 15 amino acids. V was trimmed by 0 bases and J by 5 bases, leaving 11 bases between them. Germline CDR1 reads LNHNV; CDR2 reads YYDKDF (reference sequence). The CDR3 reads CATSRDAGYNNEQFF. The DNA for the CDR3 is TGTGCCACCAGCAGAGATGCGGGTTACAACAATGAGCAGTTCTTC.

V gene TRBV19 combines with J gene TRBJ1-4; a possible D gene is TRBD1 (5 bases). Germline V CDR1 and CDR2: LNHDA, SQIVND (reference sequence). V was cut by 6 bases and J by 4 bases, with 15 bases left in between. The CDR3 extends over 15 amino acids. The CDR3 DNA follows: TGTGCCAGTAGGACAGATAAGCATCTTAATGAAAAACTGTTTTTT. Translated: CASRTDKHLNEKLFF.

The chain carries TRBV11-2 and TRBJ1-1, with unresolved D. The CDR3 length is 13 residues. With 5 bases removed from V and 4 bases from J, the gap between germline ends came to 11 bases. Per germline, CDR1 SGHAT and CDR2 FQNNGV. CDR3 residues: CASSPRGPTEAFF. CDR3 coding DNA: TGTGCCAGCAGCCCCCGAGGCCCCACTGAAGCTTTCTTT. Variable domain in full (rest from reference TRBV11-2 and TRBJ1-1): EAGVAQSPRYKIIEKRQSVAFWCNPISGHATLYWYQQILGQGPKLLIQFQNNGVVDDSQLPKDRFSAERLKGVDSTLKIQPAKLEDSAVYLCASSPRGPTEAFFGQGTRLTVV.

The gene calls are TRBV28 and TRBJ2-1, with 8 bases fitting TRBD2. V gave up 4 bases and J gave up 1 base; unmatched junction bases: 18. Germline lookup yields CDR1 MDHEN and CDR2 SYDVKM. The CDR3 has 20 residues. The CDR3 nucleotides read TGTGCCAGCAGTTCGCCAGGAAAACATACGGGAGGGCTTTCCTACAATGAGCAGTTCTTC. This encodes CASSSPGKHTGGLSYNEQFF.

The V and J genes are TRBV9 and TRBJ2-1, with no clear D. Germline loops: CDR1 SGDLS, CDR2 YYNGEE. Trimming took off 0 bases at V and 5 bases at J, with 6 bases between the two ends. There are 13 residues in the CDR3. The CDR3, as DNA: TGTGCCAGCAGCGTAGACAGCCACAATGAGCAGTTCTTC. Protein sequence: CASSVDSHNEQFF.

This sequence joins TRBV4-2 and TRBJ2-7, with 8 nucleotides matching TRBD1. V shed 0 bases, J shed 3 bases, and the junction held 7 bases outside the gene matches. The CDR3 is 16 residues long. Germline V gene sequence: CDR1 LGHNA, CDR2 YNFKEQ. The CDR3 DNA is TGTGCCAGCAGCCAAGAGACAGGGGTTTTCCGCTACGAGCAGTACTTC. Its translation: CASSQETGVFRYEQYF.

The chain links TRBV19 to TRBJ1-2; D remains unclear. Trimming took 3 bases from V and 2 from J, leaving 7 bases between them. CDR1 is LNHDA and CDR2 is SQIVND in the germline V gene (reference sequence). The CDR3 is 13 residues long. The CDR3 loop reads CASSITRNYGYTF. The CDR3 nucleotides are TGTGCCAGTAGTATTACCAGGAACTATGGCTACACCTTC.

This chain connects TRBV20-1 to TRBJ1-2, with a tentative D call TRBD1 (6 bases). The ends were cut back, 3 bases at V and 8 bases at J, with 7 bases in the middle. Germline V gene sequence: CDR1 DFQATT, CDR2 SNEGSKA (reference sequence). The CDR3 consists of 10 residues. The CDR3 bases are TGCAGTGCTAGGACAGGAGGCTACACCTTC. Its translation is CSARTGGYTF.

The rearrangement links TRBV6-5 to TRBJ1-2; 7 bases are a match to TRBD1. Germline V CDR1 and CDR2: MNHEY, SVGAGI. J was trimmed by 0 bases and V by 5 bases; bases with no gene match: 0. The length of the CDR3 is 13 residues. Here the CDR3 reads CASSGTANYGYTF. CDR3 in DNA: TGTGCCAGCAGTGGGACAGCTAACTATGGCTACACCTTC.

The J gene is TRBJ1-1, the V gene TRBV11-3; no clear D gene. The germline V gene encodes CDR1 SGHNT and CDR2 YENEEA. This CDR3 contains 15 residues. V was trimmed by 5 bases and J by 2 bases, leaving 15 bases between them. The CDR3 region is CASSARGSPNTEAFF. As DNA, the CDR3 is TGTGCCAGCAGCGCCCGGGGAAGCCCTAACACTGAAGCTTTCTTT.

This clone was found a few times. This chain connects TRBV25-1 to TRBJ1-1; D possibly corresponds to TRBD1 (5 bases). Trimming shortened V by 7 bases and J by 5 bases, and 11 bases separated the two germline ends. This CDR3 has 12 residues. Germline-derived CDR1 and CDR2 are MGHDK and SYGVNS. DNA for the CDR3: TGTGCCAGCATGGGGGGTGGGACTGAAGCTTTCTTT. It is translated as CASMGGGTEAFF.

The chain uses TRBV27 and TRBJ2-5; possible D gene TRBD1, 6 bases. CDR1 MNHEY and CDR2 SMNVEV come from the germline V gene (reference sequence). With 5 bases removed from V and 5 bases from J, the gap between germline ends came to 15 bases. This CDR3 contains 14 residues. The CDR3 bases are TGTGCCAGCAGTAGAAACAGGGATGTGGAGACCCAGTACTTC. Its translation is CASSRNRDVETQYF.

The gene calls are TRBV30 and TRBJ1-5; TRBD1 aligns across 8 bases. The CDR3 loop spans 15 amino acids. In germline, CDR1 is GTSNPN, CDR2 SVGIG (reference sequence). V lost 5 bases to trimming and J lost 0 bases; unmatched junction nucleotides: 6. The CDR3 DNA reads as TGTGCCTGGGCTAAAGACAGGGGTAGCAATCAGCCCCAGCATTTT. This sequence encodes CAWAKDRGSNQPQHF. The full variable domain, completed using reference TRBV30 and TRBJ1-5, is SQTIHQWPATLVQPVGSPLSLECTVEGTSNPNLYWYRQAAGRGLQLLFYSVGIGQISSEVPQNLSASRPQDRQFILSSKKLLLSDSGFYLCAWAKDRGSNQPQHFGDGTRLSIL.

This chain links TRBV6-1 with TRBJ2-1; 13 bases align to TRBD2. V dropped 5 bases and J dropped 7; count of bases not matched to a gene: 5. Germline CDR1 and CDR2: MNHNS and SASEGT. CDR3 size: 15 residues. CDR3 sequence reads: CASSFWTSGSNEQFF. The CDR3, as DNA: TGTGCCAGCAGTTTTTGGACTAGCGGGAGTAATGAGCAGTTCTTC.

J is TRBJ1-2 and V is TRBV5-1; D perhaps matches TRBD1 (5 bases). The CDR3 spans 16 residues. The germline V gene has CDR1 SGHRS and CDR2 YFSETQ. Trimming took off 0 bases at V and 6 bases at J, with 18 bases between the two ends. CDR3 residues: CASSLDEGATSDGYTF. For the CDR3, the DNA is TGCGCCAGCAGCTTGGATGAAGGGGCCACCAGCGATGGCTACACCTTC.

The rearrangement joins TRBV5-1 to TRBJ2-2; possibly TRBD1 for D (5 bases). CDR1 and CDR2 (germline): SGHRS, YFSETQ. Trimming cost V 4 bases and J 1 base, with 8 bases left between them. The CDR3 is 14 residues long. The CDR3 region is CASSPQGNTGELFF. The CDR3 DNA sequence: TGCGCCAGCAGCCCTCAGGGGAACACCGGGGAGCTGTTTTTT.